This T cell receptor (beta chain) was captured in a study of T cell responses to AZD1222 COVID-19 vaccine. The assay was immunoSEQ multiplex PCR, and TCRdb's table has in-frame clones only and misses some. Among 130,000 to 150,000 clones listed, 89% were seen once. Concerning this clone itself: Its antigen is still unknown.

Regarding the study as a whole: CD4 TCRs linked to vaccination spanned spike, dominating at 160-218 and 743-854.

The source was peripheral blood, collected 28 days after the second AZD1222 dose. This TCR derives from an adult who received the AZD1222 COVID-19 vaccine.

In nucleotides, the CDR3 is TGCGCCAGCAGCTTGGCCTGGGATGGGGGTTCTGGAAACACCATATATTTT. This encodes CASSLAWDGGSGNTIYF. This chain links TRBV5-1 with TRBJ1-3, with D maybe TRBD1 (5 bases). Looked up from germline, CDR1 is SGHRS and CDR2 is YFSETQ. Trimming shortened V by 0 bases and J by 1 base, and 14 bases separated the two germline ends. CDR3 size: 17 residues.